The present entry profiles one TCR beta chain with its context. Original methodology: How many nucleated cells were present was estimated from reference gene primer amplification. Measured with immunoSEQ multiplex PCR; TCRdb has only the in-frame clones, and not every one. D and trimming were read from the DNA, whereas the V and J calls and clone size are those reported in that table. Of over 200,000 clones in the sample, around nine tenths were seen once. V lost 2 bases, J lost 1 base, and 8 bases lay in between. Per the germline V gene, CDR1 is MNHEY and CDR2 is SVGAGI. CDR3 length equals 14 residues. These data originate in a study of blood T cell repertoires in COVID-19. Across the study: T cells, B-cell-depleted T cells, or PBMCs provided the cDNA or gDNA that served as material.

The chain combines TRBV6-5 with TRBJ1-1, with D maybe TRBD1 (5 bases). The specimen sequenced was peripheral blood. The receptor comes from an older woman with acute or convalescent COVID-19. For the CDR3, the DNA is TGTGCCAGCAGTTACCAAACAGGGAACACTGAAGCTTTCTTT. Translation gives CASSYQTGNTEAFF.